The clone carrying this T cell receptor (beta chain) was detected many times. From germline, CDR1 is SEHNR and CDR2 FQNEAQ (reference sequence). There are 18 residues in the CDR3. V lost 2 bases and J lost 0, with 14 bases in between. Unique molecular identifiers were included in an RNA-based 3' RACE TCR library. One entry per CDR3 protein results from TCRdb running MiXCR on the 3' RACE reads. The sample holds about 89,000 distinct CDR3 sequences, less than 7% seen once. Treatment in this sample: PENTA 11 planned treatment interruption arm or continuous ART arm. Samples needed at least 5 million viable cryopreserved PBMCs. The data belong to a study of HIV-infected children after antiretroviral therapy interruption.

V gene TRBV7-9 combines with J gene TRBJ1-6; D call uncertain. This specimen consisted of CD45RA+ CD4+ T cells from PBMCs, pooled from several time points, obtained from a donor given antiretroviral therapy, either interrupted or continuous. Subset reported: naive CD4+ CD45RA+ CD45RO- T cells. The sequence was collected from a pool of human donors with HIV. The DNA for the CDR3 is TGTGCCAGCAGCTTAAATTCGATAGGGAGCTCCTATAATTCACCCCTCCACTTT. Protein sequence: CASSLNSIGSSYNSPLHF.